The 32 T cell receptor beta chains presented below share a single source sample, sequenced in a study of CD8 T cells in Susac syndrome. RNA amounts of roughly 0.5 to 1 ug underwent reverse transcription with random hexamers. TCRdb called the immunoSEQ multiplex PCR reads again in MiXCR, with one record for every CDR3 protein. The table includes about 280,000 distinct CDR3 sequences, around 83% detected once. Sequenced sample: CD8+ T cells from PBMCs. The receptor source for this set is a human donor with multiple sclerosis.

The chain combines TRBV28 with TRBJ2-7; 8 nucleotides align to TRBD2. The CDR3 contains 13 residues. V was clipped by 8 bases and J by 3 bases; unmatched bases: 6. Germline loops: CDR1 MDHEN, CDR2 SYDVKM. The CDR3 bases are TGTGCCAGCGAGTCGAGCGGGAGCTACGAGCAGTACTTC. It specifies CASESSGSYEQYF.

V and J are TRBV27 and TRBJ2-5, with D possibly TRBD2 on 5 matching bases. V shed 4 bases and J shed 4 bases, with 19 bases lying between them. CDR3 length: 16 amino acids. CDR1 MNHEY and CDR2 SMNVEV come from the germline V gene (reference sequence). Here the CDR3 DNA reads TGTGCCAGCAGTTCCATCTGGGCCCTAGGAGGAGAGACCCAGTACTTC. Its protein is CASSSIWALGGETQYF.

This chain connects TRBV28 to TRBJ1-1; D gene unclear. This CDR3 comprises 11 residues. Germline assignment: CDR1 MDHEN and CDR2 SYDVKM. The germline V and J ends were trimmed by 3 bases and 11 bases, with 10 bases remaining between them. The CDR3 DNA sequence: TGTGCCAGCAGTTTGCCAGGAAGGGCTTTCTTT. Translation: CASSLPGRAFF.

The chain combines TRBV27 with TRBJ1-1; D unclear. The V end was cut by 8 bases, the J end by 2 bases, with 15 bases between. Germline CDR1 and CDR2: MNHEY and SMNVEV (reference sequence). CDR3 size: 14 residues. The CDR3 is CASGIRGGNTEAFF. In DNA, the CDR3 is TGTGCCAGCGGAATTAGAGGTGGTAACACTGAAGCTTTCTTT.

CDR3 DNA sequence: TGTGCCAGCAGCAGTTGGAGAAGCCAACCCGGGGAGCTGTTTTTT. Translation gives CASSSWRSQPGELFF. The chain has TRBV13 and TRBJ2-2, with D unresolved. Trimming removed 5 bases at V and 6 bases at J, with 16 bases between. From germline, CDR1 is PRHDT and CDR2 FYEKMQ (reference sequence). The CDR3 covers 15 residues.

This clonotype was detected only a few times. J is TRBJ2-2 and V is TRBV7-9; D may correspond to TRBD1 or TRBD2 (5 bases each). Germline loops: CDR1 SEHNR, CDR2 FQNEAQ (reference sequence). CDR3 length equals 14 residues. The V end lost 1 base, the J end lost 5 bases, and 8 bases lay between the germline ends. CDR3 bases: TGTGCCAGCAGCTTAGAGGGGACGACCGGGGAGCTGTTTTTT. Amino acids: CASSLEGTTGELFF.

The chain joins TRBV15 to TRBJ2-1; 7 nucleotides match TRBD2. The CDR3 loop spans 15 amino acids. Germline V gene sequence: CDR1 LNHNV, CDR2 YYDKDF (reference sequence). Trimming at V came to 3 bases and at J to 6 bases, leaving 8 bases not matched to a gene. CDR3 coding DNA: TGTGCCACCAGCAGTGGCGGGAGTAGGGGCAATGAGCAGTTCTTC. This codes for CATSSGGSRGNEQFF.

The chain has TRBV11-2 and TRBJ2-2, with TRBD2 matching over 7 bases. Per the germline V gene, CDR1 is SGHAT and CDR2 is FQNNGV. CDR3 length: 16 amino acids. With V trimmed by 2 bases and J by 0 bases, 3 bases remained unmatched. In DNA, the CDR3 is TGTGCCAGCAGCTTATGGCTAGCGGCGAACACCGGGGAGCTGTTTTTT. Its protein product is CASSLWLAANTGELFF.

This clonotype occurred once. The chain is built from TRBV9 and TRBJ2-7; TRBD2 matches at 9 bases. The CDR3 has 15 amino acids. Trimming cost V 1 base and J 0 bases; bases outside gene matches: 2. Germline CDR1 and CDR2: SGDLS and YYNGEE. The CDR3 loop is CASSVSGGTSYEQYF. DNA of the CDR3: TGTGCCAGCAGCGTAAGCGGGGGGACCTCCTACGAGCAGTACTTC. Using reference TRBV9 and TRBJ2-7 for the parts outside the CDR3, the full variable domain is DSGVTQTPKHLITATGQRVTLRCSPRSGDLSVYWYQQSLDQGLQFLIQYYNGEERAKGNILERFSAQQFPDLHSELNLSSLELGDSALYFCASSVSGGTSYEQYFGPGTRLTVT.

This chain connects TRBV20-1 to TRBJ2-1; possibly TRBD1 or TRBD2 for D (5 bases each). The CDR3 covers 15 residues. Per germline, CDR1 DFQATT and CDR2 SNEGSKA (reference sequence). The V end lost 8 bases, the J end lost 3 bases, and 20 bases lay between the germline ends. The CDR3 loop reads CSPPPLGTHYNEQFF. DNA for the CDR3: TGCAGTCCCCCGCCCCTCGGGACCCACTACAATGAGCAGTTCTTC.

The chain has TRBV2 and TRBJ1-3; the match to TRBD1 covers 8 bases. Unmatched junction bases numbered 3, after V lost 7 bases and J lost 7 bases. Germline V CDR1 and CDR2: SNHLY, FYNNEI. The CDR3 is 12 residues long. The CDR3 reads CASIQGANTIYF. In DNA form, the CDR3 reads TGTGCCAGCATTCAGGGGGCGAACACCATATATTTT.

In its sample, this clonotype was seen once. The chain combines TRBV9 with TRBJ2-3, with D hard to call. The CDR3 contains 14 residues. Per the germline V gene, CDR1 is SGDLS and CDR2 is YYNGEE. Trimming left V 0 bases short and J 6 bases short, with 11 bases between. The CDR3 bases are TGTGCCAGCAGCGTAGGAGCGCCCGGGGATACGCAGTATTTT. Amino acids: CASSVGAPGDTQYF.

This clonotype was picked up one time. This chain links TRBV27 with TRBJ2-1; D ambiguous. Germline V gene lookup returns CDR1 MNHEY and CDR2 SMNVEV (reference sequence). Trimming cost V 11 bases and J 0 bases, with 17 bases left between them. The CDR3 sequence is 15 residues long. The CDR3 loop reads CAVQHALSSYNEQFF. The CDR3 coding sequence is TGTGCCGTCCAGCACGCGCTGAGCTCCTACAATGAGCAGTTCTTC.

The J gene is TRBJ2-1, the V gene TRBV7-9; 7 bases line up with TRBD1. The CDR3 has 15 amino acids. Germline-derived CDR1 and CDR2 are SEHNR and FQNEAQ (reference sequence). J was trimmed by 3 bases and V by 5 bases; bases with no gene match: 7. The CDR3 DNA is TGTGCCAGCAGCGCCGACAGGGTTATCTACAATGAGCAGTTCTTC. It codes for CASSADRVIYNEQFF.

In DNA, the CDR3 is TGTGCCATCAGCCGCGGCGACTTGCAAGAGACCCAGTACTTC. This sequence encodes CAISRGDLQETQYF. The chain uses TRBV10-3 and TRBJ2-5; D is unclear. There are 14 residues in the CDR3. CDR1 is ENHRY, CDR2 SYGVKD, per germline. V lost 6 bases and J lost 2, with 13 bases in between.

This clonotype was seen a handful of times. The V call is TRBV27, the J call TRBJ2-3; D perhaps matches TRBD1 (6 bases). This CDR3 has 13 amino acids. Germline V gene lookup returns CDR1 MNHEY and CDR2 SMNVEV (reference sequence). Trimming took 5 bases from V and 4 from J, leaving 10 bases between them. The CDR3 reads CASSPYRADTQYF. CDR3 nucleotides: TGTGCCAGCAGTCCATACAGGGCAGATACGCAGTATTTT.

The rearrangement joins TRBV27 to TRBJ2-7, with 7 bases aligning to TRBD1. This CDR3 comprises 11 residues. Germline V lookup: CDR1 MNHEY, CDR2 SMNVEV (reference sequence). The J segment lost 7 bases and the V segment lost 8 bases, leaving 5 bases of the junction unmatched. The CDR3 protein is CASEDREEQYF. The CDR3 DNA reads TGTGCCAGCGAAGACAGGGAAGAGCAGTACTTC.

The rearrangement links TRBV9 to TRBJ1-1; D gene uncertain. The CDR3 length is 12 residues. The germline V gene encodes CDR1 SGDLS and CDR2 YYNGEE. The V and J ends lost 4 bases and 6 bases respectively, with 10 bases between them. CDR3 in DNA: TGTGCCAGCAGCCCCCTTCGGGCTGAAGCTTTCTTT. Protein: CASSPLRAEAFF.

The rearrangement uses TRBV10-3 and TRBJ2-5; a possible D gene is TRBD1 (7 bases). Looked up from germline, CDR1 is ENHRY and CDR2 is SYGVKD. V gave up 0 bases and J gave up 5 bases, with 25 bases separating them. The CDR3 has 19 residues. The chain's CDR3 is CAISESIGTEQAGEETQYF. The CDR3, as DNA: TGTGCCATCAGTGAGTCGATAGGGACAGAGCAAGCGGGCGAGGAGACCCAGTACTTC.

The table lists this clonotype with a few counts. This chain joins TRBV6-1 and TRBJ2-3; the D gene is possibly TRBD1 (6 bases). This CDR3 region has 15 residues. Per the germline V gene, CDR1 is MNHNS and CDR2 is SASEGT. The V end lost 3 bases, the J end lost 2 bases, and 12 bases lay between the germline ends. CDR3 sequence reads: CASSDPGTHTDTQYF. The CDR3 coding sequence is TGTGCCAGCAGTGACCCCGGGACACACACAGATACGCAGTATTTT.

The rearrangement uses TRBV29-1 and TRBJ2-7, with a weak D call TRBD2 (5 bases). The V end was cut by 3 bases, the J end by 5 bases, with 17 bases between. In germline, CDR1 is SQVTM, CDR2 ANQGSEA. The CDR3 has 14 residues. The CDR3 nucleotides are TGCAGCGTTGAGCATCGGGGTTCGGACGACGAGCAGTACTTC. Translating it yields CSVEHRGSDDEQYF.

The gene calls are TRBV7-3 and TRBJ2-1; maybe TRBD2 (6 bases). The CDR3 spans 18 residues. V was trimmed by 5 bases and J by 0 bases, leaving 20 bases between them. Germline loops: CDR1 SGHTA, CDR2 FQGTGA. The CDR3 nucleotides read TGTGCCAGCAGCCCCTGGGTAGCGGCTGAGAGCTCCTACAATGAGCAGTTCTTC. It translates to CASSPWVAAESSYNEQFF.

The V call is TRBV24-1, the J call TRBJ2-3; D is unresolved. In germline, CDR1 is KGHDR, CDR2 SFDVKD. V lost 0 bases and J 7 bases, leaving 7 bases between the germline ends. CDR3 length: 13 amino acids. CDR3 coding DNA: TGTGCCACCAGTGATTTGCAAGAAAATACGCAGTATTTT. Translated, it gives CATSDLQENTQYF.

The CDR3 here is CASSQAPFGTDTQYF. Written as DNA, the CDR3 is TGCGCCAGCAGCCAAGCCCCCTTCGGGACAGATACGCAGTATTTT. V gene TRBV4-1 combines with J gene TRBJ2-3; unclear D gene. CDR1 is MGHRA, CDR2 YSYEKL, per germline. V was pared by 1 base and J by 3 bases, with 11 bases between. This CDR3 contains 15 residues.

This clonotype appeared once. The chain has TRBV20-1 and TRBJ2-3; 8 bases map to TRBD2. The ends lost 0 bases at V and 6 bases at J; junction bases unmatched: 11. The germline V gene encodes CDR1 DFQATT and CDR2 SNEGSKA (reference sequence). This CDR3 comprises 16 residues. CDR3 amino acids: CSARDRSGGSGDTQYF. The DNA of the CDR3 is TGCAGTGCTAGAGATAGGTCGGGAGGGAGTGGGGATACGCAGTATTTT.

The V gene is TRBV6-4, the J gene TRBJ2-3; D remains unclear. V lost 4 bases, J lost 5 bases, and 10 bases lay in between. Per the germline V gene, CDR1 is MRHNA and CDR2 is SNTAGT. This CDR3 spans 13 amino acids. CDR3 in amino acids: CASSVASEDTQYF. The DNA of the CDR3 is TGTGCCAGCAGTGTGGCTTCTGAAGATACGCAGTATTTT.

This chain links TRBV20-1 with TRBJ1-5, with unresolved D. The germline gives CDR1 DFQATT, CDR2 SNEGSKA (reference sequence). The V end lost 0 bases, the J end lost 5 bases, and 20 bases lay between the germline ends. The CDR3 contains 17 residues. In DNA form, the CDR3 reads TGCAGTGCTAGAGATCGGGAGAGAGATTCCGGGCATCAGCCCCAGCATTTT. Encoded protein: CSARDRERDSGHQPQHF.

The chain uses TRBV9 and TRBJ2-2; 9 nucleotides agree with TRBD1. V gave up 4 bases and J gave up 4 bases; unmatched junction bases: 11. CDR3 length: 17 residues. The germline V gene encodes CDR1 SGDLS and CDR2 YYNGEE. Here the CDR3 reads CASSTSRDRDFTGELFF. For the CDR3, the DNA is TGTGCCAGCAGCACATCCCGGGACAGGGATTTCACCGGGGAGCTGTTTTTT.

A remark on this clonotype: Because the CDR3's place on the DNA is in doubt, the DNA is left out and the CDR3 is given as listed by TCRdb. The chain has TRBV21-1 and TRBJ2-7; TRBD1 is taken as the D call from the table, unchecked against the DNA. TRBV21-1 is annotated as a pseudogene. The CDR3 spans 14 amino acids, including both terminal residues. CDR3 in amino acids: CASSKVGQGNEQYF.

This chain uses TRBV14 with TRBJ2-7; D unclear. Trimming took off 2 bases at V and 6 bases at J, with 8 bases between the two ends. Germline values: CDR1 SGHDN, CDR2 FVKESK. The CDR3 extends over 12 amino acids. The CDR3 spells CASSQNRFEQYF. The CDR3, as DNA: TGTGCCAGCAGCCAAAATAGGTTCGAGCAGTACTTC.

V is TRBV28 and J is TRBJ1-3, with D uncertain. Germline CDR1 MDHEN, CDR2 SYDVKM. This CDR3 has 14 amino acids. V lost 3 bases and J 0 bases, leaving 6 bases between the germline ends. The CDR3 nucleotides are TGTGCCAGCAGTTTTCACAGCTCTGGAAACACCATATATTTT. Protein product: CASSFHSSGNTIYF.

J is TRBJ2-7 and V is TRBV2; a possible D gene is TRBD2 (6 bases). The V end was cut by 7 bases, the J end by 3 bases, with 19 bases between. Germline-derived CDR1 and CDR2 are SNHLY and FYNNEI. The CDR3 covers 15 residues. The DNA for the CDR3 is TGTGCCAGCAACGACGCCCCCGGAGGGTTCTACGAGCAGTACTTC. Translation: CASNDAPGGFYEQYF. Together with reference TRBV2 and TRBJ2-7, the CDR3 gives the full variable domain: EPEVTQTPSHQVTQMGQEVILRCVPISNHLYFYWYRQILGQKVEFLVSFYNNEISEKSEIFDDQFSVERPDGSNFTLKIRSTKLEDSAMYFCASNDAPGGFYEQYFGPGTRLTVT.